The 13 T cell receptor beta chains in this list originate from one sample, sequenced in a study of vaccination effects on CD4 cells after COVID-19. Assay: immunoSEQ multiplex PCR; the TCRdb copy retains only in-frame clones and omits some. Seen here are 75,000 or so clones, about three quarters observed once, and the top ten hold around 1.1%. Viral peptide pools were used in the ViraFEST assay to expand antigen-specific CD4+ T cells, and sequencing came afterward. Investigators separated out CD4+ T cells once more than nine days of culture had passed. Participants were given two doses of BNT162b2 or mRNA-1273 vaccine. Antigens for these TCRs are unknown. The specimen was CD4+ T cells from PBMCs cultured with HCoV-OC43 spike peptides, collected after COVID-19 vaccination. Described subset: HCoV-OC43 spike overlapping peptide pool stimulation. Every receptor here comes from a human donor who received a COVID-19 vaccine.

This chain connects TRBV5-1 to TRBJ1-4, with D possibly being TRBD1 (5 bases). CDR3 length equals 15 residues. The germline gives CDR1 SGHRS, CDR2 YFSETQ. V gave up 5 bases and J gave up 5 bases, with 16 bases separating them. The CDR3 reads CASSIRGRENEKLFF. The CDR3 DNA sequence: TGCGCCAGCAGTATTAGGGGAAGGGAAAATGAAAAACTGTTTTTT.

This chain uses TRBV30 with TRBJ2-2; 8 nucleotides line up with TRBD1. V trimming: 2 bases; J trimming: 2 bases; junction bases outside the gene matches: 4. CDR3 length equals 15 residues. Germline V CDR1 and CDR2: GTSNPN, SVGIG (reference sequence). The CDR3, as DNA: TGTGCCTGGAGTACTGGACAGGGTAACACCGGGGAGCTGTTTTTT. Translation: CAWSTGQGNTGELFF.

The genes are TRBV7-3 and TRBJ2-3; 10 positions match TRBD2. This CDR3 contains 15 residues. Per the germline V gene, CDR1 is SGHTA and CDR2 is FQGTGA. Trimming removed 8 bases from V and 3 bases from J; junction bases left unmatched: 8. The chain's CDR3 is CASRVGLAETDTQYF. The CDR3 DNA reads TGTGCCAGCCGCGTCGGACTAGCGGAAACAGATACGCAGTATTTT.

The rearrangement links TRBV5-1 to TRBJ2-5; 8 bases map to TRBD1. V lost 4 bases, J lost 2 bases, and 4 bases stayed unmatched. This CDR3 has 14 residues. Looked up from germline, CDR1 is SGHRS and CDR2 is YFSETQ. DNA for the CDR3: TGCGCCAGCAGCGTACAGGGGGAGCAAGAGACCCAGTACTTC. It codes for CASSVQGEQETQYF.

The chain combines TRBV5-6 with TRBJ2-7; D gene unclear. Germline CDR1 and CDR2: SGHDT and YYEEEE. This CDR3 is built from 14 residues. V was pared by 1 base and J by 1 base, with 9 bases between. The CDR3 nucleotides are TGTGCCAGCAGCTTGTACTTTGGGTCCTACGAGCAGTACGTC. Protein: CASSLYFGSYEQYV.

The CDR3 sequence: CASSSREGGIGFVQPQHF. The CDR3 coding sequence is TGCGCCAGCAGCTCCCGAGAGGGGGGAATCGGTTTTGTCCAGCCCCAGCATTTT. The rearrangement links TRBV4-1 to TRBJ1-5, with D maybe TRBD1 (6 bases). Per the germline V gene, CDR1 is MGHRA and CDR2 is YSYEKL. V was shortened by 5 bases and J by 7 bases, with 27 bases between the two germline ends. This CDR3 comprises 18 residues.

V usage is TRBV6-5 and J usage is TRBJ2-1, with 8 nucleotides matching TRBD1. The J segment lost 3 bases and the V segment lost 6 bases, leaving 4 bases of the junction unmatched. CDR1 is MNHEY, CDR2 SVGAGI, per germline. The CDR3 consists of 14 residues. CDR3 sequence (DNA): TGTGCCAGCAGGGGGACAGGAGACTACAATGAGCAGTTCTTC. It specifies CASRGTGDYNEQFF.

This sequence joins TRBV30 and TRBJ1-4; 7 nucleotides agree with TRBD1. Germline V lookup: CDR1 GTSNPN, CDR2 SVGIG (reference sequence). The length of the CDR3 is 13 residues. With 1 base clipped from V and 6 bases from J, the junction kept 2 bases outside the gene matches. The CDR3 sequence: CAWSEGTDEKLFF. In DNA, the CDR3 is TGTGCCTGGAGTGAGGGGACAGATGAAAAACTGTTTTTT.

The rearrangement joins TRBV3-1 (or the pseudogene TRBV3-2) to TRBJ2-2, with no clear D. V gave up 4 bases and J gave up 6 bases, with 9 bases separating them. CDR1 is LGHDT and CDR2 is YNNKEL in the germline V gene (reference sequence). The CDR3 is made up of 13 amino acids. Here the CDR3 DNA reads TGTGCCAGCAGCCCCACTGGGGCCGGGGAGCTGTTTTTT. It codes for CASSPTGAGELFF.

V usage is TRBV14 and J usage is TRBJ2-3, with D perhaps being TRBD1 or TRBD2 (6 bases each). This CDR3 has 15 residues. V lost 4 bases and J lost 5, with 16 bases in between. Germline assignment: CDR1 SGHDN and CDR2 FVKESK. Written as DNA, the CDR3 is TGTGCCAGCAGCCTTAATCACGGGGGACAAGATACGCAGTATTTT. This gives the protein CASSLNHGGQDTQYF.

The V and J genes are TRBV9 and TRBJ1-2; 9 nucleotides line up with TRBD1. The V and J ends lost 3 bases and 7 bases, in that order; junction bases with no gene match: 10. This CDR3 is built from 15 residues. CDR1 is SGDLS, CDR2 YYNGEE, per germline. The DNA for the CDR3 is TGTGCCAGCAGCGCCGGGACAGGGTCTCAGGCTGGCTACACCTTC. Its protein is CASSAGTGSQAGYTF.

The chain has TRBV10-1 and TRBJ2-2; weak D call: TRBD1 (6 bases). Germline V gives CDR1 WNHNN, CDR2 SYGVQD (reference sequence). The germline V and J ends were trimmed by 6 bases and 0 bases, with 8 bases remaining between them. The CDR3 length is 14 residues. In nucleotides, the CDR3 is TGCGCCAGCAGACAGGGTGCGAACACCGGGGAGCTGTTTTTT. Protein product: CASRQGANTGELFF.

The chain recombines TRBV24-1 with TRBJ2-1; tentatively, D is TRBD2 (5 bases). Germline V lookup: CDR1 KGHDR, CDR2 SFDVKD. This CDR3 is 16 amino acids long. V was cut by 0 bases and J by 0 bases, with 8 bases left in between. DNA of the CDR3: TGTGCCACCAGTGATTTGGAGGGCAGCTCCTACAATGAGCAGTTCTTC. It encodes CATSDLEGSSYNEQFF.